The 21 T cell receptor beta chains below all came from one sample that was sequenced in a study of blood T cells in healthy people across ages. The authors ran a second PCR of roughly 6 to 12 cycles using a sample-barcoded 5' primer and a J-beta primer mix. TCRdb processed the 5' RACE reads anew with MiXCR; each CDR3 protein has one entry. Here the sample spans some 920,000 distinct CDR3 sequences, about 51% being singletons. The sequenced sample was blood. The source is an older woman in good health.

In this sample, this clonotype turned up once. Because it lacks the conserved phenylalanine or tryptophan at the end, this CDR3 is likely a read error. The chain carries TRBV27 and TRBJ2-5, with D tentatively TRBD1 (5 bases). The CDR3 has 13 residues. The germline gives CDR1 MNHEY, CDR2 SMNVEV (reference sequence). The germline V and J ends were trimmed by 6 bases and 2 bases, with 10 bases remaining between them. CDR3 sequence reads: CASSETAQETQYL. The CDR3 coding sequence is TGTGCCAGCAGCGAGACAGCGCAAGAGACCCAGTACTTA.

The table lists this clonotype with a few counts. This chain joins TRBV7-9 and TRBJ2-1; 8 bases are shared with TRBD2. CDR3 length: 16 amino acids. With 1 base clipped from V and 9 bases from J, the junction kept 11 bases outside the gene matches. CDR1 and CDR2 from the germline V gene are SEHNR and FQNEAQ (reference sequence). CDR3 sequence reads: CASSLGKAGAMGEQFF. The CDR3 DNA sequence: TGTGCCAGCAGCTTAGGTAAAGCGGGAGCTATGGGTGAGCAGTTCTTC.

This clonotype occurred a few times. A junction end diverges from the germline sequence, so it may reflect a read error. V gene TRBV5-5 combines with J gene TRBJ1-5, with 7 bases lining up with TRBD1. Germline-derived CDR1 and CDR2 are SGHKS and YYEKEE (reference sequence). CDR3 length: 15 residues. The CDR3 nucleotides read TGTGCCGGCAGCATCACAGGGGTGGGCAATCAGCCCCAGCATTTT. This gives the protein CAGSITGVGNQPQHF.

The chain combines TRBV27 with TRBJ2-7, with 12 bases that match TRBD2. The CDR3 extends over 14 amino acids. V lost 7 bases and J lost 5; bases outside the gene matches: 6. Germline CDR1 reads MNHEY; CDR2 reads SMNVEV (reference sequence). The CDR3 here is CASTGTSGLNEQYF. CDR3 nucleotides: TGTGCCAGCACCGGGACTAGCGGGCTTAACGAGCAGTACTTC.

This clonotype came up a few times. The gene calls are TRBV5-1 and TRBJ2-1, with 7 bases that match TRBD1. Germline assignment: CDR1 SGHRS and CDR2 YFSETQ. The ends lost 0 bases at V and 14 bases at J; junction bases unmatched: 8. The CDR3 is 13 residues long. CDR3 sequence (DNA): TGCGCCAGCAGCTTGGCCTTGGCAGGGGGAAAGTTCTTC. Protein sequence: CASSLALAGGKFF.

In its sample, this clonotype was seen a few times. V and J are TRBV10-3 and TRBJ2-7; D perhaps matches TRBD2 (5 bases). Germline V gene sequence: CDR1 ENHRY, CDR2 SYGVKD. This CDR3 contains 13 residues. V lost 4 bases and J 4 bases, leaving 11 bases between the germline ends. CDR3 amino acids: CAISGGPGYEQYF. The CDR3 DNA is TGTGCCATCAGTGGAGGGCCTGGGTACGAGCAGTACTTC.

The genes are TRBV20-1 and TRBJ2-1; D not certain. The end of the DNA aligns better with TRBJ2-7, so the J call may be wrong. CDR1 and CDR2 (germline): DFQATT, SNEGSKA (reference sequence). CDR3 length equals 13 residues. DNA for the CDR3: TGCAGTGCTAGAGTCCGGCGTACTTACGAGCAGTACTTC. Amino acid sequence: CSARVRRTYEQYF.

This chain links TRBV20-1 with TRBJ2-5, with 8 bases matching TRBD2. CDR3 length equals 15 residues. Per germline, CDR1 DFQATT and CDR2 SNEGSKA (reference sequence). J gave up 11 bases and V 4 bases, and 18 bases lay outside the gene matches. CDR3 sequence reads: CSANRGTSGLIGQYF. The CDR3 bases are TGCAGTGCTAATCGGGGAACTAGCGGCCTTATTGGGCAGTACTTC.

The chain is built from TRBV30 and TRBJ2-7; 10 bases are shared with TRBD2. Per germline, CDR1 GTSNPN and CDR2 SVGIG (reference sequence). CDR3 length equals 14 residues. V trimming: 4 bases; J trimming: 2 bases; junction bases outside the gene matches: 5. CDR3 nucleotide sequence: TGTGCCTGGACCATAGCGGGAGGTCCCTACGAGCAGTACTTC. Residues: CAWTIAGGPYEQYF.

J is TRBJ2-7 and V is TRBV12-3 or TRBV12-4, with 8 bases lining up with TRBD2. The CDR3 covers 15 residues. V lost 5 bases, J lost 5 bases, and 11 bases stayed unmatched. The CDR3 loop is CASSPRRAGVDEQYF. The CDR3 region has the DNA TGTGCCAGCAGTCCCCGACGAGCGGGAGTGGACGAGCAGTACTTC.

For the CDR3, the DNA is TGTGCCAGCAAAGAAAGGGCCGGGACCGATTTCTCCTACGAGCAGTACTTC. It specifies CASKERAGTDFSYEQYF. V usage is TRBV21-1 and J usage is TRBJ2-7; the D call in the table, TRBD1, was not verified against the DNA. TRBV21-1 is an annotated pseudogene. The CDR3 sequence is 17 residues long.

Only a few counts were recorded for this clonotype. The chain links TRBV7-9 to TRBJ2-1; TRBD1 or TRBD2 may be the D gene (5 bases each). The CDR3 is made up of 13 amino acids. Germline V gene data show CDR1 as SEHNR and CDR2 as FQNEAQ (reference sequence). Trimming removed 4 bases at V and 11 bases at J, with 15 bases between. CDR3 sequence: CASSSTPKGQQFF. The CDR3 DNA follows: TGTGCCAGCAGCTCAACCCCTAAGGGACAGCAGTTCTTC. Complete variable domain (other parts from reference TRBV7-9 and TRBJ2-1): DTGVSQNPRHKITKRGQNVTFRCDPISEHNRLYWYRQTLGQGPEFLTYFQNEAQLEKSRLLSDRFSAERPKGSFSTLEIQRTEQGDSAMYLCASSSTPKGQQFFGPGTRLTVL.

This clonotype is a singleton in its sample. This chain connects TRBV9 to TRBJ2-5; D assignment may be TRBD1 or TRBD2 (6 bases each). The J call is doubtful: the DNA matches TRBJ2-7 better. CDR3 length equals 16 residues. Germline CDR1 is SGDLS and CDR2 is YYNGEE. The CDR3 region has the DNA TGTGCCAGCAGCGTAGGGGCTATAGGGGGGACCTACGAGCAGTACTTC. Translation: CASSVGAIGGTYEQYF.

Concerning this clonotype itself: Relative to the germline gene, one junction end is altered; a read error may explain this. The gene calls are TRBV15 and TRBJ2-7, with D possibly TRBD2 on 5 matching bases. The CDR3 totals 16 residues. Germline V gene sequence: CDR1 LNHNV, CDR2 YYDKDF (reference sequence). The CDR3 loop is CATSREATRSSHEQYF. The CDR3 DNA reads TGTGCCACCAGCAGAGAAGCTACTAGGAGCTCCCACGAGCAGTACTTC.

This clonotype occurred a few times. The chain employs TRBV4-3 and TRBJ2-5; TRBD1 agrees at 8 bases. The CDR3 extends over 15 amino acids. Germline assignment: CDR1 LGHNA and CDR2 YSLEER. J gave up 5 bases and V 6 bases, and 11 bases lay outside the gene matches. The CDR3 protein is CASRPGTGAWETQYF. CDR3 DNA sequence: TGCGCCAGCAGACCCGGGACAGGAGCGTGGGAGACCCAGTACTTC.

The chain is built from TRBV20-1 and TRBJ2-1, with 7 positions matching TRBD2. After removal of 2 bases from V and 6 bases from J, the junction contained 13 bases not matched to a gene. The CDR3 loop spans 16 amino acids. The V gene's germline CDR1 is DFQATT and CDR2 SNEGSKA (reference sequence). CDR3 amino acids: CSARRRGTKGRNEQFF. The CDR3, as DNA: TGCAGTGCTAGACGTCGGGGGACTAAGGGTCGCAATGAGCAGTTCTTC.

At least ten counts were recorded for this clonotype. J is TRBJ1-2 and V is TRBV7-2, with D unresolved. The germline gives CDR1 SGHTA, CDR2 FQGNSA. The CDR3 sequence is 11 residues long. With 5 bases removed from V and 2 bases from J, the gap between germline ends came to 3 bases. CDR3 protein: CASSRNYGYTF. As DNA, the CDR3 is TGTGCCAGCAGCCGGAACTATGGCTACACCTTC.

The V and J genes are TRBV19 and TRBJ2-7; 7 nucleotides line up with TRBD1. With V trimmed by 4 bases and J by 10 bases, 19 bases remained unmatched. The CDR3 is 16 amino acids. Germline V gene data show CDR1 as LNHDA and CDR2 as SQIVND (reference sequence). CDR3 sequence reads: CASSTDLDRNGGDQYF. CDR3 in DNA: TGTGCCAGTAGTACCGACCTGGACAGGAACGGTGGGGACCAGTACTTC.

The chain combines TRBV30 with TRBJ2-5; D perhaps matches TRBD2 (6 bases). The J call may be in error: the DNA end matches TRBJ2-7 better. Looked up from germline, CDR1 is GTSNPN and CDR2 is SVGIG (reference sequence). The CDR3 has 14 residues. CDR3 bases: TGTGCCTGGGCTTTGTTTAGCGGACCCTGCGAGCAGTACTTC. Protein product: CAWALFSGPCEQYF.

The chain uses TRBV20-1 and TRBJ2-5; the D is unclear. CDR3 length: 12 amino acids. Germline values: CDR1 DFQATT, CDR2 SNEGSKA (reference sequence). With 8 bases removed from V and 4 bases from J, the gap between germline ends came to 14 bases. The CDR3 DNA reads as TGCAGTCCAGTTAAGACCCCAGAGACCCAGTACTTC. Protein sequence: CSPVKTPETQYF.

The table lists this clonotype with a few counts. The chain recombines TRBV29-1 with TRBJ1-1; D is possibly TRBD1 (5 bases). CDR1 and CDR2 (germline): SQVTM, ANQGSEA. This CDR3 comprises 14 residues. V dropped 6 bases and J dropped 5 bases, with 19 bases sitting between them. CDR3 amino acids: CSVEDTTRWTEAFF. The DNA for the CDR3 is TGCAGCGTCGAGGACACCACAAGGTGGACTGAAGCTTTCTTT.